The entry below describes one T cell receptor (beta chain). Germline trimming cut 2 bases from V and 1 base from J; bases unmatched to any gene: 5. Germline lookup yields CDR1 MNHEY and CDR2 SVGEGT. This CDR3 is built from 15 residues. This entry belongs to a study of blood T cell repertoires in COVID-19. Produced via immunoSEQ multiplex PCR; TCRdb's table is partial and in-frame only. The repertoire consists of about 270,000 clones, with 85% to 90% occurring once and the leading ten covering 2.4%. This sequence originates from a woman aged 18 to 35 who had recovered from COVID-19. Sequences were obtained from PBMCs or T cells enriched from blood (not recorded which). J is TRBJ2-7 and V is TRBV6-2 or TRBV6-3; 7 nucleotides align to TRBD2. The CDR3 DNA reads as TGTGCCAGCAGTTACCTAGGACTAGTTTCCTACGAGCAGTACTTC. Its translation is CASSYLGLVSYEQYF.